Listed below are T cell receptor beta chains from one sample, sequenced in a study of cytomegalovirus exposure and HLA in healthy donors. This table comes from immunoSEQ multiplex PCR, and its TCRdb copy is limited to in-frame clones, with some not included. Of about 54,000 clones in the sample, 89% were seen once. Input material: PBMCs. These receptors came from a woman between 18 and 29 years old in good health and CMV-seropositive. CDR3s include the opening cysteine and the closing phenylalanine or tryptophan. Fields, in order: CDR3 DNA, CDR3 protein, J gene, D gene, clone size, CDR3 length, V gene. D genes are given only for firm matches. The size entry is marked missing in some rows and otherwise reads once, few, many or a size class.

cdr3_nt: TGTGCCAGCAGTTTTTCCGGGACAGGGGCGGGGGAGACCCAGTACTTC
cdr3_aa: CASSFSGTGAGETQYF
j_call: TRBJ2-5
d_call: TRBD1
clone_size: once
cdr3_length: 16
v_call: TRBV28

cdr3_nt: TGTGCCAGCAGCCCCCCGGCGGCAGGGCTTGGGGGGGAGACCCAGTACTTC
cdr3_aa: CASSPPAAGLGGETQYF
j_call: TRBJ2-5
d_call: NA
clone_size: NA
cdr3_length: 17
v_call: TRBV7-2

cdr3_nt: TGCGCCAGCAGACTCGGACTTGACGATGGCTACACCTTC
cdr3_aa: CASRLGLDDGYTF
j_call: TRBJ1-2
d_call: NA
clone_size: NA
cdr3_length: 13
v_call: TRBV5-1

cdr3_nt: TGCGCCAGCAGCCAAGTTCTAGCGGGGGGGCCCTACGAGCAGTACTTC
cdr3_aa: CASSQVLAGGPYEQYF
j_call: TRBJ2-7
d_call: TRBD2
clone_size: NA
cdr3_length: 16
v_call: TRBV4-3

cdr3_nt: TGCGCCAGCAGCCAAGATTTCTTCGGGACTGAAGCTTTCTTT
cdr3_aa: CASSQDFFGTEAFF
j_call: TRBJ1-1
d_call: NA
clone_size: once
cdr3_length: 14
v_call: TRBV4-3

cdr3_nt: TGTGCCAGCAGCTCTACAGGGGATAATGAAAAACTGTTTTTT
cdr3_aa: CASSSTGDNEKLFF
j_call: TRBJ1-4
d_call: TRBD1
clone_size: NA
cdr3_length: 14
v_call: TRBV13

cdr3_nt: TGTGCCAGCAGTTTGCCCCGACTAGCGGGGGGGCCGGACACCGGGGAGCTGTTTTTT
cdr3_aa: CASSLPRLAGGPDTGELFF
j_call: TRBJ2-2
d_call: TRBD2
clone_size: NA
cdr3_length: 19
v_call: TRBV28

cdr3_nt: TGTGCCAGCAGTGGTTGGGACAGTTACAATGAGCAGTTCTTC
cdr3_aa: CASSGWDSYNEQFF
j_call: TRBJ2-1
d_call: TRBD1
clone_size: NA
cdr3_length: 14
v_call: TRBV6-1

cdr3_nt: TGCAGCGTTGACGGGTTCTCAGATACGCAGTATTTT
cdr3_aa: CSVDGFSDTQYF
j_call: TRBJ2-3
d_call: NA
clone_size: NA
cdr3_length: 12
v_call: TRBV29-1

cdr3_nt: TGTGCCAGCAGTGAAGGGCAGGGTAATCAGCCCCAGCATTTT
cdr3_aa: CASSEGQGNQPQHF
j_call: TRBJ1-5
d_call: NA
clone_size: NA
cdr3_length: 14
v_call: TRBV2

cdr3_nt: TGTGCCAGCAGTGAAGGGACTGCCGCATATGAGCAGTTCTTC
cdr3_aa: CASSEGTAAYEQFF
j_call: TRBJ2-1
d_call: NA
clone_size: NA
cdr3_length: 14
v_call: TRBV6-4

cdr3_nt: TGTGCCAGTAGTACGGGACTAGCGGGGAGCTACGAGCAGTACTTC
cdr3_aa: CASSTGLAGSYEQYF
j_call: TRBJ2-7
d_call: TRBD2
clone_size: NA
cdr3_length: 15
v_call: TRBV19

cdr3_nt: TGTGCCAGCAGCTCAGTACGCCGGGGAGCGCAAAGGACGGGGTACGAGCAGTACTTC
cdr3_aa: CASSSVRRGAQRTGYEQYF
j_call: TRBJ2-7
d_call: NA
clone_size: NA
cdr3_length: 19
v_call: TRBV7-2

cdr3_nt: TGCGCCAGCAGCCAAGATCCGGGGGTCAGAGAGGCCTATGGCTACACCTTC
cdr3_aa: CASSQDPGVREAYGYTF
j_call: TRBJ1-2
d_call: NA
clone_size: NA
cdr3_length: 17
v_call: TRBV4-1

cdr3_nt: TGTGCCAGCACCGAGACAGGGGAGGACGAGCAGTACTTC
cdr3_aa: CASTETGEDEQYF
j_call: TRBJ2-7
d_call: TRBD1
clone_size: NA
cdr3_length: 13
v_call: TRBV5-6

cdr3_nt: TGTGCCAGCAGTGGGCTAGCGGGGGGCAATGAGCAGTTCTTC
cdr3_aa: CASSGLAGGNEQFF
j_call: TRBJ2-1
d_call: TRBD2
clone_size: NA
cdr3_length: 14
v_call: TRBV6-1

cdr3_nt: TGTGCCAGCAGTTCCGGGACAGGGATGGGGACTGAAGCTTTCTTT
cdr3_aa: CASSSGTGMGTEAFF
j_call: TRBJ1-1
d_call: TRBD1
clone_size: NA
cdr3_length: 15
v_call: TRBV6-5

cdr3_nt: TGTGCCTGGAGTGTTGGGGACAATACCTACGAGCAGTACTTC
cdr3_aa: CAWSVGDNTYEQYF
j_call: TRBJ2-7
d_call: NA
clone_size: NA
cdr3_length: 14
v_call: TRBV30

cdr3_nt: TGTGCCAGCAGCGGGACAGACAATCAGCCCCAGCATTTT
cdr3_aa: CASSGTDNQPQHF
j_call: TRBJ1-5
d_call: TRBD1
clone_size: NA
cdr3_length: 13
v_call: TRBV6-8

cdr3_nt: TGTGCCAGCAGAAGGACAGGCCGCTCTGGAAACACCATATATTTT
cdr3_aa: CASRRTGRSGNTIYF
j_call: TRBJ1-3
d_call: TRBD1
clone_size: NA
cdr3_length: 15
v_call: TRBV28

cdr3_nt: TGTGCCAGCAGTTCCCGATGGGGGGGTTATGATGAGCAGTTCTTC
cdr3_aa: CASSSRWGGYDEQFF
j_call: TRBJ2-1
d_call: TRBD2
clone_size: NA
cdr3_length: 15
v_call: TRBV27

cdr3_nt: TGTGCCTGGAATACAGGGTTCGAGCAGTACTTC
cdr3_aa: CAWNTGFEQYF
j_call: TRBJ2-7
d_call: NA
clone_size: NA
cdr3_length: 11
v_call: TRBV30

cdr3_nt: TGTGCCAGCAGTTTACCAGGGGTGGGGGAGCAGTACTTC
cdr3_aa: CASSLPGVGEQYF
j_call: TRBJ2-7
d_call: NA
clone_size: once
cdr3_length: 13
v_call: TRBV28

cdr3_nt: TGCACCAGCAGGGTAGATGGAACAGGATATGGCTACACCTTC
cdr3_aa: CTSRVDGTGYGYTF
j_call: TRBJ1-2
d_call: NA
clone_size: NA
cdr3_length: 14
v_call: TRBV5-1

cdr3_nt: TGTGCCAGTAGTGCACAGGGGACCTGGTCGGACACCATATATTTT
cdr3_aa: CASSAQGTWSDTIYF
j_call: TRBJ1-3
d_call: TRBD1
clone_size: NA
cdr3_length: 15
v_call: TRBV19

cdr3_nt: TGTGCCAGCAGCTTAGGGCAGGGTATCAACGAGCAGTACTTC
cdr3_aa: CASSLGQGINEQYF
j_call: TRBJ2-7
d_call: NA
clone_size: NA
cdr3_length: 14
v_call: TRBV13

cdr3_nt: TGCGCCAGCAGCTTGGAGGTAGCGGGGTCCCAAGAGACCCAGTACTTC
cdr3_aa: CASSLEVAGSQETQYF
j_call: TRBJ2-5
d_call: TRBD2
clone_size: NA
cdr3_length: 16
v_call: TRBV5-1

cdr3_nt: TGTGCCACCAGCAGAGAAGGTACAGCGGGGCCCGAGCAGTACTTC
cdr3_aa: CATSREGTAGPEQYF
j_call: TRBJ2-7
d_call: TRBD2
clone_size: NA
cdr3_length: 15
v_call: TRBV15

cdr3_nt: TGTGCCAGCGGACGGGACATGAACACTGAAGCTTTCTTT
cdr3_aa: CASGRDMNTEAFF
j_call: TRBJ1-1
d_call: NA
clone_size: NA
cdr3_length: 13
v_call: TRBV6-1

cdr3_nt: TGTGCCAGCAGCGCCGGACAAGTAAACACCATATATTTT
cdr3_aa: CASSAGQVNTIYF
j_call: TRBJ1-3
d_call: NA
clone_size: NA
cdr3_length: 13
v_call: TRBV7-6

cdr3_nt: TGTGCCTGGAGTCCCCCGGGACAGTTATCACCCCTCCACTTT
cdr3_aa: CAWSPPGQLSPLHF
j_call: TRBJ1-6
d_call: TRBD1
clone_size: NA
cdr3_length: 14
v_call: TRBV30

cdr3_nt: TGTGCCAGCAGCCCCCGCCCAGACAGGGAAACTGAAGCTTTCTTT
cdr3_aa: CASSPRPDRETEAFF
j_call: TRBJ1-1
d_call: TRBD1
clone_size: NA
cdr3_length: 15
v_call: TRBV9

cdr3_nt: TGCGCCAGCAGCTTTACAGGGGGGAACACTGAAGCTTTCTTT
cdr3_aa: CASSFTGGNTEAFF
j_call: TRBJ1-1
d_call: TRBD1
clone_size: NA
cdr3_length: 14
v_call: TRBV5-1

cdr3_nt: TGTGCCAGCAGCTTATGGGCTGGGAAGGGGAATGAAAAACTGTTTTTT
cdr3_aa: CASSLWAGKGNEKLFF
j_call: TRBJ1-4
d_call: NA
clone_size: NA
cdr3_length: 16
v_call: TRBV7-2

cdr3_nt: TGTGCCTGGAGTCAAAAAAACTATGGCTACACCTTC
cdr3_aa: CAWSQKNYGYTF
j_call: TRBJ1-2
d_call: NA
clone_size: NA
cdr3_length: 12
v_call: TRBV30

cdr3_nt: TGTGCCAGCAGCTCATATCAGGTCCCGGACTCCTACGAGCAGTACTTC
cdr3_aa: CASSSYQVPDSYEQYF
j_call: TRBJ2-7
d_call: NA
clone_size: few
cdr3_length: 16
v_call: TRBV5-6

cdr3_nt: TGCGCCAGCAGCTTGGGGACAGGTGATACGCAGTATTTT
cdr3_aa: CASSLGTGDTQYF
j_call: TRBJ2-3
d_call: TRBD1
clone_size: NA
cdr3_length: 13
v_call: TRBV5-1

cdr3_nt: TGTGCCAGCAGTTTATCGGGTCGGGGGGGCCAGTTCTTC
cdr3_aa: CASSLSGRGGQFF
j_call: TRBJ2-1
d_call: TRBD2
clone_size: NA
cdr3_length: 13
v_call: TRBV28

cdr3_nt: TGTGCCAGCAGCTTACTGCGGGGGGCTTATTCACCCCTCCACTTT
cdr3_aa: CASSLLRGAYSPLHF
j_call: TRBJ1-6
d_call: NA
clone_size: NA
cdr3_length: 15
v_call: TRBV7-9

cdr3_nt: TGTGCCAGCAGTTTGATCGACAGGGGGTCCTACGAGCAGTACTTC
cdr3_aa: CASSLIDRGSYEQYF
j_call: TRBJ2-7
d_call: TRBD1
clone_size: once
cdr3_length: 15
v_call: TRBV28

cdr3_nt: TGCGCCAGCAGCCATTCCCTGGGGGCCGCAGGGAATGAGCAGTTCTTC
cdr3_aa: CASSHSLGAAGNEQFF
j_call: TRBJ2-1
d_call: NA
clone_size: NA
cdr3_length: 16
v_call: TRBV4-1

cdr3_nt: TGTGCCAGCAGCTTTGGTGCGCGTGGCAATCAGCCCCAGCATTTT
cdr3_aa: CASSFGARGNQPQHF
j_call: TRBJ1-5
d_call: NA
clone_size: NA
cdr3_length: 15
v_call: TRBV7-8

cdr3_nt: TGTGCCAGCAGTGTCGGGACAGACTATGGCTACACCTTC
cdr3_aa: CASSVGTDYGYTF
j_call: TRBJ1-2
d_call: TRBD1
clone_size: NA
cdr3_length: 13
v_call: TRBV6-1

cdr3_nt: TGTGCCAGCAGTTCCTCTAAGGGGGACTATGGCTACACCTTC
cdr3_aa: CASSSSKGDYGYTF
j_call: TRBJ1-2
d_call: NA
clone_size: NA
cdr3_length: 14
v_call: TRBV27

cdr3_nt: TGTGCCAGCAGTTTACTAGGAAATTCACCCCTCCACTTT
cdr3_aa: CASSLLGNSPLHF
j_call: TRBJ1-6
d_call: NA
clone_size: few
cdr3_length: 13
v_call: TRBV28

cdr3_nt: TGTGCCAGCAGTAGCCGACAGGCCCATACCGTCTACGAGCAGTACTTC
cdr3_aa: CASSSRQAHTVYEQYF
j_call: TRBJ2-7
d_call: NA
clone_size: NA
cdr3_length: 16
v_call: TRBV2

cdr3_nt: TGTGCCAGCAGCTTCGAAGGGGGACTAATGAACACCGGGGAGCTGTTTTTT
cdr3_aa: CASSFEGGLMNTGELFF
j_call: TRBJ2-2
d_call: NA
clone_size: NA
cdr3_length: 17
v_call: TRBV7-9

cdr3_nt: TGTGCCAGCAGGACTAGCGGGGAGATTAGCACAGATACGCAGTATTTT
cdr3_aa: CASRTSGEISTDTQYF
j_call: TRBJ2-3
d_call: TRBD2
clone_size: NA
cdr3_length: 16
v_call: TRBV11-1

cdr3_nt: TGTGCCAGCAGTCTGGGCCAACAAGAGACCCAGTACTTC
cdr3_aa: CASSLGQQETQYF
j_call: TRBJ2-5
d_call: NA
clone_size: NA
cdr3_length: 13
v_call: TRBV28

cdr3_nt: TGTGCCAGCAGCGCAGCGACAGGGGAGAGCACAGATACGCAGTATTTT
cdr3_aa: CASSAATGESTDTQYF
j_call: TRBJ2-3
d_call: TRBD1
clone_size: NA
cdr3_length: 16
v_call: TRBV9

cdr3_nt: TGTGCCAGCAGTTTATCGGCAGGGGTCAATGAGCAGTTCTTC
cdr3_aa: CASSLSAGVNEQFF
j_call: TRBJ2-1
d_call: NA
clone_size: NA
cdr3_length: 14
v_call: TRBV27